This entry lists 10 T cell receptor beta chains sequenced from one sample in a study of blood T cell repertoires in COVID-19. Measured with immunoSEQ multiplex PCR; TCRdb has only the in-frame clones, and not every one. The sample includes about 170,000 clones, about four fifths of them seen just once. The specimen was peripheral blood. Receptors originate from a woman over 75 with COVID-19, enrolled during active disease.

This clone was seen more than once but under ten times. V is TRBV7-3 and J is TRBJ2-7; 8 bases match TRBD2. V trimming: 5 bases; J trimming: 5 bases; junction bases outside the gene matches: 11. The CDR3 is 15 residues long. Looked up from germline, CDR1 is SGHTA and CDR2 is FQGTGA. CDR3 sequence: CASSPSGLGKNEQYF. The CDR3 nucleotides are TGTGCCAGCAGCCCCTCGGGACTAGGAAAGAACGAGCAGTACTTC. Supplemented by reference TRBV7-3 and TRBJ2-7, the full variable domain reads GAGVSQTPSNKVTEKGKYVELRCDPISGHTALYWYRQSLGQGPEFLIYFQGTGAADDSGLPNDRFFAVRPEGSVSTLKIQRTERGDSAVYLCASSPSGLGKNEQYFGPGTRLTVT.

V and J are TRBV7-9 and TRBJ2-1, with 8 bases aligning to TRBD2. Germline CDR1 reads SEHNR; CDR2 reads FQNEAQ (reference sequence). V trimming: 1 base; J trimming: 6 bases; junction bases outside the gene matches: 11. CDR3 length: 17 residues. CDR3: CASSLEGEAGVSNEQFF. CDR3 sequence (DNA): TGTGCCAGCAGCTTAGAAGGAGAAGCGGGAGTAAGCAATGAGCAGTTCTTC. Combining the CDR3 with reference TRBV7-9 and TRBJ2-1 gives the whole variable domain DTGVSQNPRHKITKRGQNVTFRCDPISEHNRLYWYRQTLGQGPEFLTYFQNEAQLEKSRLLSDRFSAERPKGSFSTLEIQRTEQGDSAMYLCASSLEGEAGVSNEQFFGPGTRLTVL.

V usage is TRBV3-1 (or the pseudogene TRBV3-2) and J usage is TRBJ2-5; 9 bases line up with TRBD2. Trimming at V came to 4 bases and at J to 7 bases, leaving 7 bases not matched to a gene. The germline gives CDR1 LGHDT, CDR2 YNNKEL (reference sequence). CDR3 length equals 14 residues. CDR3: CASSLAGEGGTQYF. CDR3 nucleotide sequence: TGTGCCAGCAGCCTAGCGGGAGAAGGCGGGACCCAGTACTTC.

V is TRBV5-1 and J is TRBJ2-2, with 8 bases that match TRBD1. The V gene end was trimmed by 1 base and the J gene end by 7 bases; junction bases not matched to a gene: 12. The CDR3 has 17 residues. In germline, CDR1 is SGHRS, CDR2 YFSETQ. In nucleotides, the CDR3 is TGCGCCAGCAGCTTGAGTCCCAGTGGACAGGGTGGCGGGGAGCTGTTTTTT. This sequence encodes CASSLSPSGQGGGELFF. The whole variable domain, remainder taken from reference TRBV5-1 and TRBJ2-2, is KAGVTQTPRYLIKTRGQQVTLSCSPISGHRSVSWYQQTPGQGLQFLFEYFSETQRNKGNFPGRFSGRQFSNSRSEMNVSTLELGDSALYLCASSLSPSGQGGGELFFGEGSRLTVL.

This clone came up a few times. The chain has TRBV27 and TRBJ1-1, with D possibly matching TRBD1 (6 bases). CDR1 is MNHEY, CDR2 SMNVEV, per germline (reference sequence). V lost 4 bases to trimming and J lost 0 bases, with 9 bases between them. The CDR3 runs 14 residues. The CDR3 sequence is CASSSQGMNTEAFF. The CDR3 nucleotides read TGTGCCAGCAGTTCACAGGGTATGAACACTGAAGCTTTCTTT.

In the case of this clone: A junction end diverges from the germline sequence, so it may reflect a read error. V is TRBV7-2 and J is TRBJ1-2; perhaps TRBD1 as D (5 bases). CDR3 size: 14 residues. CDR1 SGHTA and CDR2 FQGNSA come from the germline V gene. The CDR3 DNA reads as TGTGCCAGCAGCTTAGGGGGCTTGGGCTATGGCTACACCTTT. It is translated as CASSLGGLGYGYTF.

This chain connects TRBV5-1 to TRBJ1-1; tentative D call: TRBD1 (6 bases). Trimming pared 5 bases from V and 10 bases from J, leaving 15 bases between. Looked up from germline, CDR1 is SGHRS and CDR2 is YFSETQ. CDR3 length: 12 residues. CDR3 in DNA: TGCGCCAGCAGACCGGACAGCCTCTCAGCTTTCTTT. Its translation is CASRPDSLSAFF. Supplemented by reference TRBV5-1 and TRBJ1-1, the full variable domain reads KAGVTQTPRYLIKTRGQQVTLSCSPISGHRSVSWYQQTPGQGLQFLFEYFSETQRNKGNFPGRFSGRQFSNSRSEMNVSTLELGDSALYLCASRPDSLSAFFGQGTRLTVV.

The J gene is TRBJ2-3, the V gene TRBV5-1; TRBD1 matches at 7 bases. Germline values: CDR1 SGHRS, CDR2 YFSETQ. J gave up 1 base and V 4 bases, and 9 bases lay outside the gene matches. There are 16 residues in the CDR3. The CDR3 spells CASSPLGGLGTDTQYF. The CDR3 DNA is TGCGCCAGCAGCCCCCTAGGGGGCCTTGGCACAGATACGCAGTATTTT.

This rearrangement joins TRBV15 to TRBJ2-1; no clear D. This CDR3 contains 15 residues. V was trimmed by 3 bases and J by 1 base, leaving 10 bases between them. Germline CDR1 and CDR2: LNHNV and YYDKDF (reference sequence). The CDR3 DNA is TGTGCCACCAGCAGCGCTAGTCTTTCCTACAATGAGCAGTTCTTC. This codes for CATSSASLSYNEQFF. Filled out from reference TRBV15 and TRBJ2-1, the complete variable domain reads DAMVIQNPRYQVTQFGKPVTLSCSQTLNHNVMYWYQQKSSQAPKLLFHYYDKDFNNEADTPDNFQSRRPNTSFCFLDIRSPGLGDTAMYLCATSSASLSYNEQFFGPGTRLTVL.

CDR3 residues: CSVIGAAEKLFF. The CDR3, as DNA: TGCAGCGTTATAGGGGCAGCTGAAAAACTGTTTTTT. The chain couples TRBV29-1 to TRBJ1-4, with D tentatively TRBD1 (5 bases). Trimming cost V 5 bases and J 7 bases, with 11 bases left between them. The V gene's germline CDR1 is SQVTM and CDR2 ANQGSEA. There are 12 residues in the CDR3.